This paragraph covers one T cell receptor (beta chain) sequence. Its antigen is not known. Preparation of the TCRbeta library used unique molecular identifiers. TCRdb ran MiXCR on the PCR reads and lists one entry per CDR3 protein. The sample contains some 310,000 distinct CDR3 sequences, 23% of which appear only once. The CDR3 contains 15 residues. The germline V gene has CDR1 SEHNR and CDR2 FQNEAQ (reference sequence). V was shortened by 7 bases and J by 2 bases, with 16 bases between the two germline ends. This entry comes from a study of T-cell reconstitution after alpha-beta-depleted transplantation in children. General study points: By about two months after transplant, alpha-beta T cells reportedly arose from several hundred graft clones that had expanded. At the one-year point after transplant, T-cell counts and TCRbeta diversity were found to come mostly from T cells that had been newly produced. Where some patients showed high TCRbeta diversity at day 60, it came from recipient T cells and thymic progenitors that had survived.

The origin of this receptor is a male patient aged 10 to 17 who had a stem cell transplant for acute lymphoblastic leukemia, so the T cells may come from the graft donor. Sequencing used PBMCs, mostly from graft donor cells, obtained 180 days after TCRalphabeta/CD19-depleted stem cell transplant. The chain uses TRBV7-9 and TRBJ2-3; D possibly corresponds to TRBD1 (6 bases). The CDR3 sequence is CASTLGGSHTDTQYF. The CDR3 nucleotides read TGTGCCAGCACCCTAGGGGGAAGTCACACAGATACGCAGTATTTT.